This record looks at one T cell receptor beta chain sequence and its context. Its antigen remains unknown. MY09/MY11 PCR detected cervical HPV DNA; dot-blot assigned genotypes. The sample belongs to a study of T cells in women clearing cervical HPV infection. General study points: Unknown T-cell numbers per sample may underlie the richness differences.

Generated by immunoSEQ multiplex PCR, the TCRdb table keeps only in-frame clones and is missing some. This sample's clone table lists roughly 34,000 clones. The TCR comes from a woman aged 18-69 years with a cervical HPV16 infection that either progressed to CIN3+ or cleared (not recorded which). The sequencing input was blood buffy coat.

CDR3 DNA (partial): TGCGCCAGCAGCCAAGATAGCATCGCAGATACG. This sequence encodes CASSQDSIADT. The whole CDR3 sequence reads CASSQDSIADTQYF. The chain uses TRBV4-1 and TRBJ2-3; D is unresolved. The CDR3 is cut off 3 residues early in the read; its end comes from the germline J gene. This CDR3 spans 14 amino acids. V shed 0 bases and J shed 4 bases, with 8 bases lying between them. Germline-derived CDR1 and CDR2 are MGHRA and YSYEKL.